This TCR beta chain came from a study of cytotoxic CD8 clonotypes in ibrutinib-treated CLL. Generated by immunoSEQ multiplex PCR, the TCRdb table keeps only in-frame clones and is missing some. The sample shows 17,000 or so clones, roughly four fifths of them seen only once. Trimming cost V 0 bases and J 1 base; bases outside gene matches: 15. CDR3 length: 20 amino acids. The V gene's germline CDR1 is LGHNA and CDR2 YSLEER. J is TRBJ1-3 and V is TRBV4-3; TRBD1 matches at 7 bases. The sequence was obtained from a human donor with chronic lymphocytic leukemia. The source was PBMCs, collected before ibrutinib treatment. In DNA form, the CDR3 reads TGCGCCAGCAGCCAAGATGGCATATTTGACAGGGTGTTTTCTGGAAACACCATATATTTT. This sequence encodes CASSQDGIFDRVFSGNTIYF.